This T cell receptor beta chain was observed in a study of OX40 agonist ivuxolimab in advanced cancers. Whole-study context: The mean age was roughly 60 years, ranging from 23 to 79, with more than 70% of participants male. One patient with hepatocellular carcinoma and two with cutaneous melanoma, three in all, had partial responses.

This CDR3 comprises 8 residues. V was trimmed by 11 bases and J by 9 bases, leaving 7 bases between them. CDR1 MNHEY and CDR2 SVGAGI come from the germline V gene. Libraries were prepared by immunoSEQ multiplex PCR; TCRdb keeps only in-frame clonotypes and omits some of them. The sample gives tens of thousands of clones, approximately 86% of which show up once; over 0.45% is in the top ten. Sampling times: baseline, cycle 4 day 1, cycle 7 day 1. This clone was seen only a few times. This receptor was obtained from an adult with an advanced solid tumor such as melanoma, head and neck, liver or kidney cancer. Sample: CD4+ or CD8+ T cells sorted from blood, taken in a trial of the OX40 agonist ivuxolimab. This rearrangement joins TRBV6-5 to TRBJ2-5; no clear D. CDR3 bases: TGTGCCCTTCTGGCCCAGTACTTC. Protein: CALLAQYF.